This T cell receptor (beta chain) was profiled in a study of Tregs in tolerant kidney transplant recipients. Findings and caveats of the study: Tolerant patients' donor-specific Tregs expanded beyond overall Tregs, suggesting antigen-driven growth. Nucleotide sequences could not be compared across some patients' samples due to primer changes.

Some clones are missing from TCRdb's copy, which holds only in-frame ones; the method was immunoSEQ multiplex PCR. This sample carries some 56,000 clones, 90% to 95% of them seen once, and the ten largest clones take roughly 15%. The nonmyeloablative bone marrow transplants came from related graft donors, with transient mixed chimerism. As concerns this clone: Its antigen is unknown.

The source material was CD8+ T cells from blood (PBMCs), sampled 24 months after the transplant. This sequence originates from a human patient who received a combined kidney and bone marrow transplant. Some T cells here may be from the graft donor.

The CDR3 region is CASTLKQLASNYGYTF. Here the CDR3 DNA reads TGTGCCAGCACCCTCAAACAGCTAGCGTCTAACTATGGCTACACCTTC. J is TRBJ1-2 and V is TRBV19, with unresolved D. The V gene lost 9 bases and the J gene lost 0 bases, with 20 bases spanning the gap. CDR3 length: 16 residues. CDR1 and CDR2 from the germline V gene are LNHDA and SQIVND (reference sequence).